The rows below give T cell receptor beta chains drawn from one sample of a study of blood T cell repertoires in COVID-19. The repertoire was sequenced with immunoSEQ multiplex PCR; TCRdb's copy has only in-frame clones and lacks some. The table records about 39,000 clones, around 83% of them present only once. Sequences were obtained from peripheral blood. The receptors here all came from a man aged 55 to 69 with acute or convalescent COVID-19. The CDR3 runs from the conserved cysteine through the conserved F or W. A D gene is named only where the DNA matches it firmly. A row's size may be missing; if present it is once, few, many or a size class.

clone size: few
J gene: TRBJ2-7
D gene: .
V gene: TRBV28
CDR3 protein: CASSLSTPGEQYF
CDR3 DNA: TGTGCCAGCAGTTTATCAACCCCGGGGGAGCAGTACTTC

clone size: .
J gene: TRBJ2-2
D gene: .
V gene: TRBV6-5
CDR3 protein: CASSRTGIETGELFF
CDR3 DNA: TGTGCCAGCAGCCGAACAGGCATTGAAACCGGGGAGCTGTTTTTT

clone size: .
J gene: TRBJ2-1
D gene: TRBD2
V gene: TRBV19
CDR3 protein: CASSTDRTSGPSSYNEQFF
CDR3 DNA: TGTGCCAGTAGTACTGACCGGACTAGCGGGCCCAGCTCCTACAATGAGCAGTTCTTC

clone size: .
J gene: TRBJ2-3
D gene: .
V gene: TRBV27
CDR3 protein: CASSSPGKAKGADTQYF
CDR3 DNA: TGTGCCAGCAGTTCGCCAGGAAAAGCTAAGGGGGCAGATACGCAGTATTTT

clone size: .
J gene: TRBJ1-5
D gene: TRBD1
V gene: TRBV3-1/TRBV3-2
CDR3 protein: CASSRDRGNQPQHF
CDR3 DNA: TGTGCCAGCAGTCGAGACAGGGGGAATCAGCCCCAGCATTTT

clone size: .
J gene: TRBJ2-7
D gene: TRBD2
V gene: TRBV7-9
CDR3 protein: CASSSTGRAYEQYF
CDR3 DNA: TGTGCCAGCAGCTCGACCGGGAGGGCCTACGAGCAGTACTTC

clone size: .
J gene: TRBJ2-1
D gene: .
V gene: TRBV3-1/TRBV3-2
CDR3 protein: CASSQAGSWPEQFF
CDR3 DNA: TGTGCCAGCAGCCAAGCCGGGTCCTGGCCTGAGCAGTTCTTC

clone size: .
J gene: TRBJ2-3
D gene: .
V gene: TRBV29-1
CDR3 protein: CSVRAQEADTQYF
CDR3 DNA: TGCAGCGTAAGAGCCCAGGAGGCAGATACGCAGTATTTT

clone size: .
J gene: TRBJ2-1
D gene: .
V gene: TRBV7-3
CDR3 protein: CASSLSEGTNEQFF
CDR3 DNA: TGTGCCAGCAGCTTATCGGAGGGCACAAATGAGCAGTTCTTC

clone size: .
J gene: TRBJ1-1
D gene: .
V gene: TRBV6-1
CDR3 protein: CASSLEVGTEAFF
CDR3 DNA: TGTGCCAGCAGCCTGGAGGTGGGCACTGAAGCTTTCTTT

clone size: .
J gene: TRBJ1-4
D gene: TRBD1
V gene: TRBV27
CDR3 protein: CATQDRRGRDEKLFF
CDR3 DNA: TGTGCCACGCAGGACAGGCGAGGTCGGGATGAAAAACTGTTTTTT